These T cell receptor beta chains were read from a single sample in a study of blood T cell repertoires in COVID-19. Here immunoSEQ multiplex PCR was the method, and the copy in TCRdb shows in-frame clones only, minus some. The sample holds just under 350,000 clones; under 95% are singletons and the top ten take less than 3.5%. The sample consisted of peripheral blood. The receptors shown here come from a woman between 18 and 29 years old who had recovered from COVID-19. Each CDR3 is given with its conserved first and last residue. The order of the fields is V gene, clone size, J gene, D gene, CDR3 DNA, CDR3 protein. A D gene is named only where the DNA matches it firmly. The size of a clone is reported for some rows only, either as once, few or many, or as a class for expanded clones.

V gene: TRBV6-2/TRBV6-3
clone size: -
J gene: TRBJ2-1
D gene: -
CDR3 DNA: TGTGCCAGCAGTCGAGTAGTAAATGAGCAGTTCTTC
CDR3 protein: CASSRVVNEQFF

V gene: TRBV5-4
clone size: -
J gene: TRBJ2-3
D gene: -
CDR3 DNA: TGTGCCAGCAGCACGATTAGGGCCCGGGGAGGCACAGATACGCAGTATTTT
CDR3 protein: CASSTIRARGGTDTQYF

V gene: TRBV3-1/TRBV3-2
clone size: once
J gene: TRBJ2-3
D gene: -
CDR3 DNA: TGTGCCAGCAGCCAAGTTCGAGATACGCAGTATTTT
CDR3 protein: CASSQVRDTQYF

V gene: TRBV6-2/TRBV6-3
clone size: -
J gene: TRBJ1-5
D gene: TRBD1
CDR3 DNA: TGTGCCAGCAGTTACCGGACAGGGTACCAGCCCCAGCATTTT
CDR3 protein: CASSYRTGYQPQHF

V gene: TRBV7-8
clone size: -
J gene: TRBJ2-3
D gene: TRBD2
CDR3 DNA: TGTGCCAGCAGCTTAGATGTGCTAGCGGGAGATACGCAGTATTTT
CDR3 protein: CASSLDVLAGDTQYF

V gene: TRBV12-5
clone size: -
J gene: TRBJ1-2
D gene: TRBD1
CDR3 DNA: TGTGCTAGTGCCCTCGGACAGGGGTCGTCTTATGGCTACACCTTC
CDR3 protein: CASALGQGSSYGYTF

V gene: TRBV21-1
clone size: -
J gene: TRBJ2-2
D gene: -
CDR3 DNA: TGTGCCAGCAGCAACCTAGCGCTGTTCGTAACCACCGGGGAGCTGTTTTTT
CDR3 protein: CASSNLALFVTTGELFF

V gene: TRBV5-1
clone size: -
J gene: TRBJ1-1
D gene: -
CDR3 DNA: TGCGCCAGCAGCAGGACGACAGGAGCCAACACTGAAGCTTTCTTT
CDR3 protein: CASSRTTGANTEAFF

V gene: TRBV6-5
clone size: -
J gene: TRBJ1-2
D gene: -
CDR3 DNA: TGTGCCAGCACGCCGCGCTCCTATAACTATGGCTACACCTTC
CDR3 protein: CASTPRSYNYGYTF

V gene: TRBV6-1
clone size: -
J gene: TRBJ1-5
D gene: -
CDR3 DNA: TGTGCCAGCAGTGAAATGAGTAGGCCCCAGCATTTT
CDR3 protein: CASSEMSRPQHF

V gene: TRBV27
clone size: -
J gene: TRBJ1-5
D gene: TRBD1
CDR3 DNA: TGTGCCAGCAGTTTCGGGACAGGGGGCAATCAGCCCCAGCATTTT
CDR3 protein: CASSFGTGGNQPQHF

V gene: TRBV5-4
clone size: -
J gene: TRBJ1-5
D gene: -
CDR3 DNA: TGTGCCAGCAGCGCCACGGGGGGCCCCCAGCATTTT
CDR3 protein: CASSATGGPQHF

V gene: TRBV27
clone size: -
J gene: TRBJ1-1
D gene: TRBD1
CDR3 DNA: TGTGCCAGCAGTTGGGGCATTTCAGGGGGATTGAACACTGAAGCTTTCTTT
CDR3 protein: CASSWGISGGLNTEAFF

V gene: TRBV30
clone size: -
J gene: TRBJ1-4
D gene: TRBD1
CDR3 DNA: TGTGCCTGGACCCTCACAGGGGGGGTACCTAATGAAAAACTGTTTTTT
CDR3 protein: CAWTLTGGVPNEKLFF

V gene: TRBV4-3
clone size: -
J gene: TRBJ1-6
D gene: -
CDR3 DNA: TGCGCCAGCAGCCAATCCGGCTCCTATAATTCACCCCTCCACTTT
CDR3 protein: CASSQSGSYNSPLHF